The 18 T cell receptor beta chains listed next were all sequenced from one sample in a study of cytomegalovirus exposure and HLA in healthy donors. Primers for the PCR totalled 60 Vbeta and 13 Jbeta. Method: immunoSEQ multiplex PCR; TCRdb's copy keeps in-frame clones and lacks some. The table records fewer than 150,000 clones, roughly three quarters of them present only once. The specimen was PBMCs. All receptors come from a woman aged 45 to 65 in good health and CMV-seronegative.

The chain uses TRBV16 and TRBJ2-1, with 12 bases that match TRBD2. The CDR3 has 15 amino acids. Trimming at V came to 5 bases and at J to 3 bases, leaving 2 bases not matched to a gene. Germline CDR1 is KGHSY and CDR2 is FQNENV. The CDR3 nucleotides are TGTGCCAGCAGCGAGACTAGCGGGGGCTACAATGAGCAGTTCTTC. This codes for CASSETSGGYNEQFF.

This chain joins TRBV7-8 and TRBJ1-1; 8 positions match TRBD1. This CDR3 is built from 13 residues. From germline, CDR1 is SGHVS and CDR2 FQNEAQ. V was pared by 5 bases and J by 5 bases, with 4 bases of the junction left unmatched. Written as DNA, the CDR3 is TGTGCCAGCAGCGGCAGGGGGCCGACTGAAGCTTTCTTT. As protein: CASSGRGPTEAFF.

V usage is TRBV7-9 and J usage is TRBJ2-5; 9 bases are a match to TRBD2. Unmatched junction bases numbered 13, after V lost 5 bases and J lost 3 bases. Germline V gives CDR1 SEHNR, CDR2 FQNEAQ (reference sequence). CDR3 length: 17 amino acids. DNA of the CDR3: TGTGCCAGCAGCCCGCCGATTGGCGGGGGGGCCAAAGAGACCCAGTACTTC. Protein: CASSPPIGGGAKETQYF.

This clone came up once. The chain joins TRBV6-5 to TRBJ1-4, with 7 bases aligning to TRBD1. V was clipped by 4 bases and J by 5 bases; unmatched bases: 1. CDR1 is MNHEY and CDR2 is SVGAGI in the germline V gene. The CDR3 runs to 13 residues. CDR3 DNA: TGTGCCAGCAGTTGGGACAGAAATGAAAAACTGTTTTTT. It specifies CASSWDRNEKLFF.

This chain connects TRBV10-1 to TRBJ1-2; 7 positions agree with TRBD1. V dropped 0 bases and J dropped 4; count of bases not matched to a gene: 2. The CDR3 contains 14 residues. Germline CDR1 reads WNHNN; CDR2 reads SYGVQD (reference sequence). The CDR3 region is CASSESGQPYGYTF. CDR3 bases: TGCGCCAGCAGTGAGTCGGGACAGCCCTATGGCTACACCTTC.

The genes are TRBV29-1 and TRBJ2-1; D gene unclear. CDR3 size: 11 residues. In germline, CDR1 is SQVTM, CDR2 ANQGSEA. V lost 7 bases, J lost 8 bases, and 12 bases lay in between. The CDR3 loop is CSAPLWHEQFF. The CDR3 DNA is TGCAGCGCTCCCCTCTGGCATGAGCAGTTCTTC.

The V and J genes are TRBV11-2 and TRBJ1-4; 8 bases are shared with TRBD1. Germline CDR1 SGHAT, CDR2 FQNNGV. J gave up 8 bases and V 5 bases, and 1 base lay outside the gene matches. The CDR3 extends over 12 amino acids. The CDR3 nucleotides read TGTGCCAGCAGCCGACAGGGGGAAAAACTGTTTTTT. Protein product: CASSRQGEKLFF.

The chain has TRBV18 and TRBJ1-4; 8 bases are shared with TRBD1. The CDR3 sequence is 18 residues long. Germline CDR1 KGHSH, CDR2 LQKENI. The V segment lost 0 bases and the J segment 3 bases; nucleotides outside the gene matches: 9. CDR3 sequence (DNA): TGTGCCAGCTCACCACCGTTCGGACAGGGAGGGTCTAATGAAAAACTGTTTTTT. Protein: CASSPPFGQGGSNEKLFF. The full variable domain, its missing parts supplied by reference TRBV18 and TRBJ1-4, is NAGVMQNPRHLVRRRGQEARLRCSPMKGHSHVYWYRQLPEEGLKFMVYLQKENIIDESGMPKERFSAEFPKEGPSILRIQQVVRGDSAAYFCASSPPFGQGGSNEKLFFGSGTQLSVL.

CDR3 DNA: TGTGCCAGCAGCTTATACGACAGGGCAAACTATGGCTACACCTTC. Translating it yields CASSLYDRANYGYTF. The chain uses TRBV13 and TRBJ1-2; 7 bases are shared with TRBD1. Germline V gene sequence: CDR1 PRHDT, CDR2 FYEKMQ (reference sequence). V dropped 2 bases and J dropped 2; count of bases not matched to a gene: 5. The CDR3 covers 15 residues.

The rearrangement uses TRBV5-4 and TRBJ2-5, with 8 bases fitting TRBD1. The V gene's germline CDR1 is SGHNT and CDR2 YYREEE (reference sequence). After removal of 4 bases from V and 3 bases from J, the junction contained 8 bases not matched to a gene. The CDR3 runs to 15 residues. Written as DNA, the CDR3 is TGTGCCAGCAGCGCCCCGGACAGGGCCGAAGAGACCCAGTACTTC. Its translation is CASSAPDRAEETQYF.

The DNA for the CDR3 is TGTGCCTGGAGTCAAGGGGGGGGTGGTGAAAAACTGTTTTTT. Translated, it gives CAWSQGGGGEKLFF. The J gene is TRBJ1-4, the V gene TRBV30; weak D call: TRBD1 (6 bases). V was shortened by 2 bases and J by 7 bases, with 14 bases between the two germline ends. CDR1 is GTSNPN, CDR2 SVGIG, per germline (reference sequence). There are 14 residues in the CDR3.

The chain carries TRBV19 and TRBJ2-5; D is possibly TRBD1 (5 bases). Germline V gives CDR1 LNHDA, CDR2 SQIVND (reference sequence). This CDR3 region has 11 residues. With 0 bases removed from V and 9 bases from J, the gap between germline ends came to 5 bases. CDR3 sequence (DNA): TGTGCCAGTAGTATAGAAGGGGCCCAGTACTTC. Amino acids: CASSIEGAQYF.

This chain joins TRBV7-8 and TRBJ1-2; tentative D call: TRBD1 (5 bases). V dropped 8 bases and J dropped 4 bases, with 23 bases sitting between them. CDR3 size: 16 residues. Per the germline V gene, CDR1 is SGHVS and CDR2 is FQNEAQ. This CDR3 is CASSNHRQGLSYGYTF. As DNA, the CDR3 is TGTGCCAGCTCTAACCATCGGCAGGGTCTATCCTATGGCTACACCTTC.

The rearrangement uses TRBV2 and TRBJ2-3; 11 nucleotides line up with TRBD2. CDR1 and CDR2 (germline): SNHLY, FYNNEI. The CDR3 consists of 14 residues. The V gene end was trimmed by 10 bases and the J gene end by 0 bases; junction bases not matched to a gene: 3. The CDR3 region has the DNA TGTGCCAAGATAGCGGGGGGGAGCACAGATACGCAGTATTTT. Its protein is CAKIAGGSTDTQYF. Based on the CDR3 plus reference TRBV2 and TRBJ2-3, the full variable domain is EPEVTQTPSHQVTQMGQEVILRCVPISNHLYFYWYRQILGQKVEFLVSFYNNEISEKSEIFDDQFSVERPDGSNFTLKIRSTKLEDSAMYFCAKIAGGSTDTQYFGPGTRLTVL.

The chain carries TRBV9 and TRBJ2-2, with 8 bases lining up with TRBD2. Germline V gene lookup returns CDR1 SGDLS and CDR2 YYNGEE. The CDR3 totals 16 residues. J gave up 1 base and V 4 bases, and 6 bases lay outside the gene matches. The CDR3 DNA follows: TGTGCCAGCAGCTCTGACCTAGCGGGGAACACCGGGGAGCTGTTTTTT. Translating it yields CASSSDLAGNTGELFF.

The chain is built from TRBV6-5 and TRBJ1-1; D possibly corresponds to TRBD1 (6 bases). Germline V gene data show CDR1 as MNHEY and CDR2 as SVGAGI. V shed 8 bases and J shed 1 base, with 14 bases lying between them. The CDR3 length is 14 residues. CDR3 loop: CASGHRVGNTEAFF. The DNA for the CDR3 is TGTGCCAGCGGCCACAGGGTTGGGAACACTGAAGCTTTCTTT.

The chain couples TRBV4-1 to TRBJ1-2; D possibly corresponds to TRBD1 (5 bases). Germline V gene sequence: CDR1 MGHRA, CDR2 YSYEKL. The CDR3 sequence is 17 residues long. Trimming left V 1 base short and J 0 bases short, with 15 bases between. The chain's CDR3 is CASSQVGKQAANYGYTF. For the CDR3, the DNA is TGCGCCAGCAGCCAAGTTGGGAAACAGGCCGCTAACTATGGCTACACCTTC.

The chain uses TRBV9 and TRBJ1-4; TRBD1 agrees at 7 bases. Trimming at V came to 3 bases and at J to 8 bases, leaving 25 bases not matched to a gene. Per the germline V gene, CDR1 is SGDLS and CDR2 is YYNGEE. The CDR3 is made up of 20 amino acids. For the CDR3, the DNA is TGTGCCAGCAGCGAACGACCGGTCCGGTTTCTTAAGGGGGCGGCCGAAAAACTGTTTTTT. Amino acid sequence: CASSERPVRFLKGAAEKLFF.